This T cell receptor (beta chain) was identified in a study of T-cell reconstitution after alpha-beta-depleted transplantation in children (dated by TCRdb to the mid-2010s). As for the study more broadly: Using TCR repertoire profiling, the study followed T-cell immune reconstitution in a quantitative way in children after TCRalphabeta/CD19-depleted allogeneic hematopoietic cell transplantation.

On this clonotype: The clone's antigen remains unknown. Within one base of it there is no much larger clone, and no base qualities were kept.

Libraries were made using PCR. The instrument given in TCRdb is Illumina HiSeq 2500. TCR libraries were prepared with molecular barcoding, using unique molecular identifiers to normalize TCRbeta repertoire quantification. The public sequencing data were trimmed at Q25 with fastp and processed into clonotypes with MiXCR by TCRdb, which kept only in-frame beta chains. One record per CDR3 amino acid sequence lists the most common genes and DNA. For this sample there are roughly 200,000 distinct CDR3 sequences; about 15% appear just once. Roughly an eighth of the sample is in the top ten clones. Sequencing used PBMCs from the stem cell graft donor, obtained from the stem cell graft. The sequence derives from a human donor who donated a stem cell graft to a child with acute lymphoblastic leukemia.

At the DNA level, the sequence is TGTGCCAGCAGCCCGCTGGCTAGCGTATCTTACGAGCAGTACTTC. Translated, this gives CASSPLASVSYEQYF. The V and J genes are TRBV11-2 and TRBJ2-7; the D gene is perhaps TRBD2, on 6 matching bases. V and J lose 5 bases and 4 bases, and a span of 18 bases separates them. Reading from cysteine to phenylalanine, the CDR3 counts 15 amino acids. Of the read, only the CDR3 DNA is kept; its 45 bases are in frame from base 1. In the germline V gene, CDR1 corresponds to SGHAT and CDR2 to FQNNGV.